This record concerns one TCR beta chain sequence. Its antigen remains unidentified. No quality values exist for individual bases; no much larger clone is one base distant. The study evaluated CTLA-4 blockade (ipilimumab) given together with focal radiation therapy in patients who had chemo-refractory metastatic non-small-cell lung cancer. Receptors were amplified or captured by the immunoSEQ multiplex PCR assay. TCRdb limited this immuneACCESS table to in-frame rearrangements with V and J called. A share of clones is missing; checked studies link under half to unresolved V genes, and the rest is unexplained. The sample profile shows about 30,000 clones; 79% of them were found once. The top ten clonotypes cover approximately 15% of the sample. This record belongs to a study of radiotherapy plus CTLA-4 blockade in lung cancer listed by TCRdb under 2018. In terms of the full investigation: Objective responses were observed in approximately 17% of enrolled patients, and disease control was achieved in around 30%. The paper as a whole reports these results and caveats: TCR clones derived from tumors expanded in peripheral blood after treatment with radiotherapy and ipilimumab. Increased serum interferon-beta after radiation, together with early dynamic changes in blood T cell clones, were reported to be the strongest predictors of response.

Trimming takes 1 base from V and 6 bases from J, and the germline ends sit 9 bases apart. Spanning cysteine to phenylalanine, the CDR3 consists of 14 amino acids. Only the CDR3 DNA stays, 42 bases, in frame from base 1. The germline V gene specifies SGHAT as CDR1 and FQNNGV as CDR2. Sequenced here: peripheral blood, sampled from a patient treated with radiotherapy plus ipilimumab. The sequence is built from TRBV11-2 and TRBJ2-2, with no reliable assignment of the D segment. The TCR sequence derives from a human donor with non-small cell lung cancer that progressed on radiotherapy plus ipilimumab. CDR3 loop: CASSLVVGPGELFF. The DNA sequence is TGTGCCAGCAGCTTAGTTGTGGGTCCCGGGGAGCTGTTTTTT.